The next 30 T cell receptor beta chains were all read from a single sample in a study of CD8 T cells in ankylosing spondylitis. Their antigen targets remain unknown. Each CDR3 protein is one row after TCRdb ran MiXCR on the 5' RACE reads. Here the sample spans hundreds of thousands of distinct CDR3 sequences, 17% being singletons. Study conclusions and caveats: A TCR beta motif made of fewer than ten highly homologous variants seemed typical of ankylosing spondylitis blood.

The sample taken for sequencing was blood, either unsorted or a sorted T cell fraction (not recorded which). The receptors here all came from a male donor with ankylosing spondylitis.

This clonotype was seen repeatedly, ten times or more. The chain recombines TRBV12-3 or TRBV12-4 with TRBJ2-3; D not certain. This CDR3 comprises 11 residues. V lost 3 bases to trimming and J lost 5 bases, with 3 bases between them. The CDR3, as DNA: TGTGCCAGCAGTTTTGGAGATACGCAGTATTTT. Translated, it gives CASSFGDTQYF.

This clonotype was detected only a few times. The chain employs TRBV27 and TRBJ2-7; D is unclear. V dropped 3 bases and J dropped 3 bases, with 9 bases sitting between them. CDR3 size: 13 residues. Germline V lookup: CDR1 MNHEY, CDR2 SMNVEV (reference sequence). CDR3 region: CASSLRQSYEQYF. The CDR3 nucleotides are TGTGCCAGCAGTTTGAGGCAGAGCTACGAGCAGTACTTC.

The chain uses TRBV7-2 and TRBJ1-4; D is uncertain. The CDR3 totals 14 residues. With 3 bases removed from V and 4 bases from J, the gap between germline ends came to 9 bases. From germline, CDR1 is SGHTA and CDR2 FQGNSA. The DNA of the CDR3 is TGTGCCAGCAGCTTCGGGATGGGTAATGAAAAACTGTTTTTT. As protein: CASSFGMGNEKLFF.

A few counts support this clonotype. The CDR3 region has the DNA TGTGCCAGCAGCGGCCGCTCCGGGACTACCTCCTACAATGAGCAGTTCTTC. It translates to CASSGRSGTTSYNEQFF. The chain employs TRBV5-4 and TRBJ2-1; 7 nucleotides align to TRBD2. V trimming: 4 bases; J trimming: 0 bases; junction bases outside the gene matches: 10. Germline V gene lookup returns CDR1 SGHNT and CDR2 YYREEE (reference sequence). This CDR3 has 17 residues.

This clonotype was seen more than once but under ten times. This sequence joins TRBV20-1 and TRBJ2-6; 13 bases line up with TRBD2. This CDR3 comprises 20 residues. Trimming removed 2 bases from V and 0 bases from J; junction bases left unmatched: 10. The germline V gene has CDR1 DFQATT and CDR2 SNEGSKA (reference sequence). The CDR3: CSARPTSGRPLLSGANVLTF. Here the CDR3 DNA reads TGCAGTGCTAGACCGACTAGCGGGAGGCCCCTTCTCTCTGGGGCCAACGTCCTGACTTTC.

The V gene is TRBV28, the J gene TRBJ1-2, with TRBD1 identical over 9 bases. The CDR3 spans 16 residues. Germline-derived CDR1 and CDR2 are MDHEN and SYDVKM. With 5 bases clipped from V and 2 bases from J, the junction kept 9 bases outside the gene matches. The CDR3 here is CASSAPGGTGNYGYTF. The CDR3 DNA reads TGTGCCAGCAGTGCCCCGGGGGGGACAGGGAACTATGGCTACACCTTC.

This clonotype came up a few times. In DNA, the CDR3 is TGCGCCAGCAGCGTCGGGACCGTCAAAAACATTCAGTACTTC. This encodes CASSVGTVKNIQYF. The chain carries TRBV5-1 and TRBJ2-4, with D perhaps being TRBD1 or TRBD2 (5 bases each). CDR1 and CDR2 (germline): SGHRS, YFSETQ. The CDR3 length is 14 residues. V lost 4 bases to trimming and J lost 3 bases, with 11 bases between them.

The sample holds a few counts of this clonotype. The chain couples TRBV6-1 to TRBJ1-2; 7 nucleotides align to TRBD1. Germline CDR1 reads MNHNS; CDR2 reads SASEGT. The CDR3 is 15 residues long. V was pared by 2 bases and J by 4 bases, with 7 bases of the junction left unmatched. The CDR3 sequence: CASSELDRRGYGYTF. The CDR3 DNA sequence: TGTGCCAGCAGTGAACTGGACAGGCGGGGCTATGGCTACACCTTC.

V and J are TRBV20-1 and TRBJ2-1; TRBD2 agrees at 8 bases. The CDR3 length is 15 residues. The V segment lost 1 base and the J segment 2 bases; nucleotides outside the gene matches: 4. The germline CDR1 and CDR2 sequences are DFQATT and SNEGSKA (reference sequence). This CDR3 is CSARGSGRPYNEQFF. CDR3 bases: TGCAGTGCTAGAGGAAGCGGGAGACCCTACAATGAGCAGTTCTTC.

This clonotype occurred once. The V and J genes are TRBV6-1 and TRBJ2-1; the D gene is possibly TRBD2 (5 bases). Trimming shortened V by 5 bases and J by 7 bases, and 15 bases separated the two germline ends. This CDR3 is built from 14 residues. Germline lookup yields CDR1 MNHNS and CDR2 SASEGT. The CDR3 DNA follows: TGTGCCAGCAGTACCCGGCTTAGCGCTAATGAGCAGTTCTTC. It is translated as CASSTRLSANEQFF.

This chain uses TRBV28 with TRBJ2-3, with D possibly matching TRBD2 (7 bases). V shed 2 bases and J shed 6 bases, with 24 bases lying between them. This CDR3 has 18 amino acids. Germline CDR1 MDHEN, CDR2 SYDVKM. The CDR3, as DNA: TGTGCCAGCAGTTTAGTCGGCGGGGGCACTAAATCAAGGGATACGCAGTATTTT. As protein: CASSLVGGGTKSRDTQYF.

The chain is built from TRBV20-1 and TRBJ2-5, with 7 bases aligning to TRBD2. The CDR3 runs 13 residues. The V and J ends lost 6 bases and 5 bases, in that order; junction bases with no gene match: 9. The germline V gene encodes CDR1 DFQATT and CDR2 SNEGSKA (reference sequence). CDR3 coding DNA: TGCAGTGCAACCCCGGGGGGAGGGGAGACCCAGTACTTC. Protein: CSATPGGGETQYF.

This clonotype was seen a handful of times. The gene calls are TRBV7-9 and TRBJ2-5, with D possibly matching TRBD1 (5 bases). The CDR3 sequence is 15 residues long. Germline V CDR1 and CDR2: SEHNR, FQNEAQ (reference sequence). V lost 2 bases and J lost 5, with 15 bases in between. The CDR3 DNA is TGTGCCAGCAGCTTACGTGGATCAGGGTCGGAGACCCAGTACTTC. It encodes CASSLRGSGSETQYF.

Notes on this clonotype: It may be a read error: a sequence one base away is much more abundant. The chain has TRBV3-1 and TRBJ2-3, with 12 bases matching TRBD2. The J segment lost 4 bases and the V segment lost 10 bases, leaving 21 bases of the junction unmatched. Germline V CDR1 and CDR2: LGHDT, YNNKEL (reference sequence). The CDR3 covers 19 residues. CDR3 sequence: CAISFFPASSGRVPDTQYF. CDR3 sequence (DNA): TGTGCCATCAGTTTTTTCCCAGCCTCTAGCGGGAGGGTCCCAGATACGCAGTATTTT.

This clonotype has just a few counts. The rearrangement links TRBV29-1 to TRBJ2-3, with 12 bases matching TRBD2. CDR3 length equals 16 residues. V was clipped by 5 bases and J by 0 bases; unmatched bases: 6. CDR1 and CDR2 (germline): SQVTM, ANQGSEA. The CDR3 spells CSVRKLAGGSTDTQYF. The CDR3 DNA sequence: TGCAGCGTTCGGAAACTAGCGGGAGGTAGCACAGATACGCAGTATTTT.

This clonotype has just a few counts. The rearrangement joins TRBV20-1 to TRBJ2-7; the match to TRBD2 covers 14 bases. Germline V lookup: CDR1 DFQATT, CDR2 SNEGSKA (reference sequence). CDR3 length: 17 residues. J lost 5 bases, V lost 0 bases, and 9 bases had no gene match. For the CDR3, the DNA is TGCAGTGCTAGAGATGGGACTAGCGGGAGTATGGTTCACGAGCAGTACTTC. Translated, it gives CSARDGTSGSMVHEQYF.

In its sample, this clonotype was seen a few times. The chain uses TRBV20-1 and TRBJ1-6, with 12 bases matching TRBD1. Germline values: CDR1 DFQATT, CDR2 SNEGSKA (reference sequence). Unmatched junction bases numbered 5, after V lost 2 bases and J lost 9 bases. The CDR3 runs to 15 residues. The CDR3 region is CSARPGQGAFSPLHF. CDR3 sequence (DNA): TGCAGTGCTAGACCGGGACAGGGGGCGTTTTCACCCCTCCACTTT.

This chain links TRBV6-4 with TRBJ2-1; the D gene is possibly TRBD2 (7 bases). CDR1 is MRHNA and CDR2 is SNTAGT in the germline V gene. This CDR3 region has 19 residues. Trimming shortened V by 4 bases and J by 7 bases, and 29 bases separated the two germline ends. The CDR3 protein is CASSASKGRTPRGANEQFF. The CDR3 coding sequence is TGTGCCAGCAGTGCTTCGAAGGGAAGGACTCCCCGGGGGGCTAATGAGCAGTTCTTC.

There are a few counts of this clonotype. V is TRBV10-3 and J is TRBJ2-1, with 13 positions matching TRBD2. Germline values: CDR1 ENHRY, CDR2 SYGVKD. The CDR3 is 14 residues long. Trimming removed 6 bases from V and 5 bases from J; junction bases left unmatched: 1. The CDR3 sequence: CAIRGLAGNNEQFF. The CDR3 region has the DNA TGTGCCATCAGGGGACTAGCGGGGAACAATGAGCAGTTCTTC.

This clonotype was detected only a few times. The chain has TRBV7-2 and TRBJ1-1; 7 bases match TRBD1. The CDR3 runs to 14 residues. Germline V gene sequence: CDR1 SGHTA, CDR2 FQGNSA. Trimming at V came to 3 bases and at J to 1 base, leaving 2 bases not matched to a gene. The chain's CDR3 is CASSLDRKNTEAFF. For the CDR3, the DNA is TGTGCCAGCAGCTTGGACAGGAAGAACACTGAAGCTTTCTTT.

CDR3 nucleotide sequence: TGCGCCAGCAGCTTGAGGCCGGCTAGCACAGATACGCAGTATTTT. It is translated as CASSLRPASTDTQYF. The rearrangement links TRBV5-1 to TRBJ2-3; D remains unclear. V gave up 1 base and J gave up 0 bases, with 9 bases separating them. The CDR3 runs 15 residues. Germline V lookup: CDR1 SGHRS, CDR2 YFSETQ.

In its sample, this clonotype was seen a few times. V gene TRBV20-1 combines with J gene TRBJ2-2, with TRBD2 matching over 11 bases. Germline values: CDR1 DFQATT, CDR2 SNEGSKA (reference sequence). J lost 1 base, V lost 0 bases, and 1 base had no gene match. The CDR3 is 16 residues long. CDR3 protein: CSARETSGKNTGELFF. DNA for the CDR3: TGCAGTGCTAGAGAGACTAGCGGGAAGAACACCGGGGAGCTGTTTTTT.

The sample holds a few counts of this clonotype. The chain couples TRBV3-1 to TRBJ2-5; no definite D call. This CDR3 spans 15 amino acids. Germline V gene data show CDR1 as LGHDT and CDR2 as YNNKEL (reference sequence). Trimming cost V 3 bases and J 4 bases, with 15 bases left between them. The CDR3 region is CASSHRRSILETQYF. CDR3 coding DNA: TGTGCCAGCAGCCATCGTAGATCGATCCTAGAGACCCAGTACTTC.

This clonotype was seen more than once but under ten times. The chain has TRBV20-1 and TRBJ2-7; D possibly uses TRBD1 or TRBD2 (6 bases each). The length of the CDR3 is 16 residues. CDR1 and CDR2 (germline): DFQATT, SNEGSKA (reference sequence). V lost 0 bases to trimming and J lost 0 bases, with 15 bases between them. The CDR3 is CSARDGGGIGSYEQYF. In DNA, the CDR3 is TGCAGTGCTAGAGATGGGGGCGGGATAGGCTCCTACGAGCAGTACTTC.

V usage is TRBV4-2 and J usage is TRBJ1-2, with D maybe TRBD1 (6 bases). The CDR3 is 15 residues long. Trimming took 0 bases from V and 4 from J, leaving 12 bases between them. CDR1 is LGHNA and CDR2 is YNFKEQ in the germline V gene. CDR3 loop: CASSQDRTTGYGYTF. The CDR3, as DNA: TGTGCCAGCAGCCAAGATAGGACGACAGGCTATGGCTACACCTTC.

In this sample, this clonotype turned up many times. The chain uses TRBV12-3 or TRBV12-4 and TRBJ1-1; 8 bases are shared with TRBD1. CDR3 size: 15 residues. V dropped 0 bases and J dropped 1; count of bases not matched to a gene: 1. CDR3 in amino acids: CASSLAGQANTEAFF. The DNA of the CDR3 is TGTGCCAGCAGTTTAGCGGGACAGGCGAACACTGAAGCTTTCTTT.

This chain links TRBV5-1 with TRBJ1-4, with unresolved D. V lost 4 bases to trimming and J lost 1 base, with 14 bases between them. Germline CDR1 SGHRS, CDR2 YFSETQ. The CDR3 loop spans 16 amino acids. CDR3 DNA sequence: TGCGCCAGCAGCCTTCTACCGACGGGAACTAATGAAAAACTGTTTTTT. Protein product: CASSLLPTGTNEKLFF.

The rearrangement uses TRBV12-3 or TRBV12-4 and TRBJ1-2; D gene uncertain. The CDR3 has 13 amino acids. V lost 3 bases and J 7 bases, leaving 12 bases between the germline ends. CDR3 DNA: TGTGCCAGCAGTTTGAGGTCGGGTACTGGCTACACCTTC. Translated: CASSLRSGTGYTF.

This chain connects TRBV3-1 to TRBJ2-7; perhaps D is TRBD1 or TRBD2 (6 bases each). CDR3 length equals 15 residues. V was pared by 2 bases and J by 2 bases, with 13 bases between. Germline V gene sequence: CDR1 LGHDT, CDR2 YNNKEL (reference sequence). The DNA of the CDR3 is TGTGCCAGCAGCCAAAGGGGGGCACAGCCCTACGAGCAGTACTTC. Protein product: CASSQRGAQPYEQYF.

This clonotype was observed at least ten times. The chain employs TRBV6-5 and TRBJ1-2; TRBD1 aligns across 10 bases. V lost 4 bases to trimming and J lost 5 bases; unmatched junction nucleotides: 7. Germline loops: CDR1 MNHEY, CDR2 SVGAGI. This CDR3 is built from 15 residues. This CDR3 reads CASSSSPGQGYGYTF. CDR3 DNA: TGTGCCAGCAGTTCCAGCCCGGGACAGGGGTATGGCTACACCTTC.